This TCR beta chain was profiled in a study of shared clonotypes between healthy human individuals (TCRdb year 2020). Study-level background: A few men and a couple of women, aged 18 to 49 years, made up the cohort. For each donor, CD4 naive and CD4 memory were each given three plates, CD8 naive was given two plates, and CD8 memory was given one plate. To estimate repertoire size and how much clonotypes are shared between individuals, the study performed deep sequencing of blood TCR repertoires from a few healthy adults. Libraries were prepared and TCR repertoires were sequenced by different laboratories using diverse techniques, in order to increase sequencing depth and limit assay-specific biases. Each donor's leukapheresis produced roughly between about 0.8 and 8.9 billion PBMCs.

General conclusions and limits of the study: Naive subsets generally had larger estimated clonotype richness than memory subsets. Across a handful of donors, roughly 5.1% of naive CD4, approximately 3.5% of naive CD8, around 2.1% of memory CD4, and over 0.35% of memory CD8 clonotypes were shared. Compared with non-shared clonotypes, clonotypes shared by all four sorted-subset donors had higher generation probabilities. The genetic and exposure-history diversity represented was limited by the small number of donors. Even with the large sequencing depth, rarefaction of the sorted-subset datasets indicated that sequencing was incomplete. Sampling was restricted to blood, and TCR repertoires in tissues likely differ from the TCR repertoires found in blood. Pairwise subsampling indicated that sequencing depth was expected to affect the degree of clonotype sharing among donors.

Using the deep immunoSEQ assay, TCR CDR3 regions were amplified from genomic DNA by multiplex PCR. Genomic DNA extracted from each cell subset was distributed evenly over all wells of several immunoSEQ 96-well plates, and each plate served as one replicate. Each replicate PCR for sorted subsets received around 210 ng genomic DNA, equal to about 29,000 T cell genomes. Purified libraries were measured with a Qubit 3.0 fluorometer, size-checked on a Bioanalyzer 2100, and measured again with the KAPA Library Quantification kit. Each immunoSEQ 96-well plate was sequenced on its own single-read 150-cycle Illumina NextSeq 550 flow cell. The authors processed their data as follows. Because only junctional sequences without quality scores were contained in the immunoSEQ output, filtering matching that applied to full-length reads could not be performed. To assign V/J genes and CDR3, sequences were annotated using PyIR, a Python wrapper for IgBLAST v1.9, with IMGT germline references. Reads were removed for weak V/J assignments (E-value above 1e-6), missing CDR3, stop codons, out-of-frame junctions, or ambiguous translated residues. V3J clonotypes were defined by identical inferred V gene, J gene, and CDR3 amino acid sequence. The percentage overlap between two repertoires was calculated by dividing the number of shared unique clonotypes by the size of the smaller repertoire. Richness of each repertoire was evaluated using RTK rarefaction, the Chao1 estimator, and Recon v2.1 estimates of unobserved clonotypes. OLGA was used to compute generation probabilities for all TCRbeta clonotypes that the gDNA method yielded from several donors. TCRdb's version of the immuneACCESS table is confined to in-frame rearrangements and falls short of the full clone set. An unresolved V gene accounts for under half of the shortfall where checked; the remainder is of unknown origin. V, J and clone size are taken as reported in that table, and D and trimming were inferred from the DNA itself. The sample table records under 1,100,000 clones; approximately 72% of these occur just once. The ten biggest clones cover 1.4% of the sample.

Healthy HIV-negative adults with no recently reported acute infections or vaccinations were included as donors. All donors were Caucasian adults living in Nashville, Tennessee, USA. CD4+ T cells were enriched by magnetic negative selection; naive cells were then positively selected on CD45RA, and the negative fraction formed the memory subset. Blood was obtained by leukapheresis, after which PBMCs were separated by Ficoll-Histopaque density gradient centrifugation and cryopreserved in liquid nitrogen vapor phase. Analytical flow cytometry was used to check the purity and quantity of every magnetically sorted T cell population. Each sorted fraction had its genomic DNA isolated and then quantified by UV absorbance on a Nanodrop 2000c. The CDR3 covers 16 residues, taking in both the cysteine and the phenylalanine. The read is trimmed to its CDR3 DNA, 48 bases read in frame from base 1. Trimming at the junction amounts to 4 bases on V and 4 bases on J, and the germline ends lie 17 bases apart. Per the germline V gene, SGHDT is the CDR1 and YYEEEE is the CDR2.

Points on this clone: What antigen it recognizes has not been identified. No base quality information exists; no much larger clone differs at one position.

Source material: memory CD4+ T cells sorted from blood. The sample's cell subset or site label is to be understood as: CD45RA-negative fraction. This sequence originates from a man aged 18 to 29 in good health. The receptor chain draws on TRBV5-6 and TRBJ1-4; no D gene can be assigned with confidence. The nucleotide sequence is TGTGCCAGCAGCGAAACTCTTCCGGGTTATAATGAAAAACTGTTTTTT. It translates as CASSETLPGYNEKLFF.